Shown below are 10 T cell receptor beta chains from a single sample sequenced in a study of cytomegalovirus exposure and HLA in healthy donors. PCR employed 60 Vbeta and 13 Jbeta primers. Repertoires were generated with immunoSEQ multiplex PCR, while TCRdb's copy carries only in-frame clones and drops some. The table lists approximately 160,000 clones, over 75% of them singletons. The sequenced material came from PBMCs. The receptor source for this set is a human donor in good health.

In its sample, this clone was seen a few times. The chain employs TRBV6-5 and TRBJ1-1; D may be TRBD1 (5 bases). The germline gives CDR1 MNHEY, CDR2 SVGAGI. V gave up 8 bases and J gave up 0 bases, with 10 bases separating them. The CDR3 covers 13 residues. CDR3 protein: CASFRALNTEAFF. For the CDR3, the DNA is TGTGCCAGCTTCAGGGCCCTGAACACTGAAGCTTTCTTT.

The chain links TRBV5-6 to TRBJ2-5; D not resolved. CDR3 length: 15 residues. Germline CDR1 and CDR2: SGHDT and YYEEEE. Trimming removed 3 bases at V and 1 base at J, with 13 bases between. The CDR3 DNA is TGTGCCAGCAGCTGGCCCGGTACAGCCCAAGAGACCCAGTACTTC. It translates to CASSWPGTAQETQYF.

V usage is TRBV11-2 and J usage is TRBJ1-2, with 10 bases identical to TRBD1. Germline assignment: CDR1 SGHAT and CDR2 FQNNGV. This CDR3 is built from 13 residues. V was clipped by 4 bases and J by 7 bases; unmatched bases: 3. DNA for the CDR3: TGTGCCAGCAGCTACCGGGACAGGGGTGGCTACACCTTC. As protein: CASSYRDRGGYTF.

This rearrangement joins TRBV5-4 to TRBJ1-6; D is uncertain. V shed 0 bases and J shed 0 bases, with 10 bases lying between them. The CDR3 covers 17 residues. Per germline, CDR1 SGHNT and CDR2 YYREEE (reference sequence). CDR3 DNA: TGTGCCAGCAGCTTGGTGGGCGGGAGCTCCTATAATTCACCCCTCCACTTT. As protein: CASSLVGGSSYNSPLHF.

The rearrangement links TRBV4-1 to TRBJ2-7; D not resolved. CDR1 is MGHRA and CDR2 is YSYEKL in the germline V gene. Trimming removed 0 bases at V and 6 bases at J, with 6 bases between. The CDR3 has 12 amino acids. The CDR3 DNA is TGCGCCAGCAGCCAAGATCCAGGCGAGCAGTACTTC. Encoded protein: CASSQDPGEQYF.

J is TRBJ2-2 and V is TRBV5-1; 11 nucleotides line up with TRBD1. The CDR3 extends over 15 amino acids. V lost 5 bases to trimming and J lost 5 bases; unmatched junction nucleotides: 5. Germline CDR1 SGHRS, CDR2 YFSETQ. The CDR3 here is CASRIGQGATGELFF. As DNA, the CDR3 is TGCGCCAGCAGAATCGGACAGGGGGCAACCGGGGAGCTGTTTTTT.

Only a few counts were recorded for this clone. V usage is TRBV29-1 and J usage is TRBJ2-7, with 9 bases lining up with TRBD2. Unmatched junction bases numbered 9, after V lost 2 bases and J lost 4 bases. The germline CDR1 and CDR2 sequences are SQVTM and ANQGSEA. The CDR3 has 15 amino acids. CDR3 sequence reads: CSVETLAGAVYEQYF. CDR3 DNA sequence: TGCAGCGTTGAAACGTTAGCGGGGGCCGTGTACGAGCAGTACTTC.

CDR3 amino acids: CASSFGDSPLHF. CDR3 DNA sequence: TGTGCCAGCAGCTTCGGGGATTCACCCCTCCACTTT. This chain connects TRBV5-6 to TRBJ1-6; D remains ambiguous. Germline loops: CDR1 SGHDT, CDR2 YYEEEE. This CDR3 contains 12 residues. Trimming took 2 bases from V and 8 from J, leaving 5 bases between them.

This clone was recorded only once. The chain joins TRBV2 to TRBJ2-5, with D uncertain. From germline, CDR1 is SNHLY and CDR2 FYNNEI. The CDR3 has 13 amino acids. Trimming stripped 4 bases from V and 3 bases from J, with 9 bases between. The CDR3 DNA reads TGTGCCAGCAGTGCACAGACGGAAGAGACCCAGTACTTC. Its translation: CASSAQTEETQYF.

A single count supports this clone. The chain has TRBV6-5 and TRBJ1-1; no reliable D call. Germline assignment: CDR1 MNHEY and CDR2 SVGAGI. The CDR3 length is 15 residues. V was shortened by 0 bases and J by 7 bases, with 15 bases between the two germline ends. The CDR3 sequence is CASSYSTVRSSEAFF. In nucleotides, the CDR3 is TGTGCCAGCAGTTACTCCACTGTAAGGTCTAGTGAAGCTTTCTTT.